This T cell receptor (beta chain) is drawn from a study of blood T cell repertoires in COVID-19. Whole-study context: COVID-19 samples from acute and convalescent phases originated in the United States, Italy and Spain. T cells, B-cell-depleted T cells, or PBMCs supplied cDNA or gDNA.

In the authors' workflow: Amplification of reference gene primers provided the estimated nucleated cell counts. Libraries were prepared by immunoSEQ multiplex PCR; TCRdb keeps only in-frame clonotypes and omits some of them. D and trimming come from the DNA, and the V and J calls and clone size come from that table. The table lists approximately 110,000 clones, approximately 85% of them singletons. The CDR3 is made up of 17 amino acids. In germline, CDR1 is SGHTA, CDR2 FQGNSA. V was pared by 1 base and J by 1 base, with 8 bases of the junction left unmatched. The clonotype comes from a man aged 40-49 years with acute or convalescent COVID-19. The J gene is TRBJ2-5, the V gene TRBV7-2, with 8 positions matching TRBD2. Material: peripheral blood. The CDR3 coding sequence is TGTGCCAGCAGCTTAGAGGTGGCTAGCGGGTTCCAAGAGACCCAGTACTTC. The encoded protein is CASSLEVASGFQETQYF.